The 9 T cell receptor beta chains given below trace back to one sample, sequenced in a study of T cell repertoires in cytomegalovirus infection. TCRdb passed the reads through MiXCR, listing each CDR3 protein once. The sample has some 170,000 distinct CDR3 sequences, approximately 17% seen once; the top ten hold less than 25%. The sequencing sample was made of CD8+ T cells from PBMCs. These TCRs come from a human donor in good health (CMV status not recorded). Some clones in this sample may be carry-over from other donors' samples.

This clonotype showed up many times. The genes are TRBV12-3 or TRBV12-4 and TRBJ2-2; maybe TRBD2 (6 bases). CDR3 length: 14 residues. Trimming removed 3 bases at V and 2 bases at J, with 7 bases between. The DNA of the CDR3 is TGTGCCAGCAGTTTCGGGGGAAACACCGGGGAGCTGTTTTTT. It specifies CASSFGGNTGELFF.

This clonotype was detected only a few times. CDR3 nucleotide sequence: TGCAGTGCTAGAGCCCGGATCTATGGCTACACCTTC. Translating it yields CSARARIYGYTF. The chain couples TRBV20-1 to TRBJ1-2; D gene unclear. V was pared by 1 base and J by 4 bases, with 7 bases between. The CDR3 is 12 amino acids. Germline V gene sequence: CDR1 DFQATT, CDR2 SNEGSKA (reference sequence).

V gene TRBV6-2 or TRBV6-3 combines with J gene TRBJ2-1; a weak D match, TRBD2 (5 bases). This CDR3 has 16 amino acids. Germline V CDR1 and CDR2: MNHEY, SVGEGT. Trimming pared 2 bases from V and 0 bases from J, leaving 11 bases between. The DNA for the CDR3 is TGTGCCAGCAGTTACGGGGAGCAAAGCTCCTACAATGAGCAGTTCTTC. It yields the protein CASSYGEQSSYNEQFF.

The genes are TRBV15 and TRBJ2-1, with D perhaps matching TRBD2 (6 bases). V lost 5 bases, J lost 10 bases, and 9 bases lay in between. Germline V lookup: CDR1 LNHNV, CDR2 YYDKDF (reference sequence). The CDR3 is 11 amino acids. The CDR3 protein is CATSAGREQFF. CDR3 in DNA: TGTGCCACCAGCGCGGGAAGAGAGCAGTTCTTC.

The chain combines TRBV7-9 with TRBJ1-1, with a possible D match to TRBD1 (5 bases). CDR1 and CDR2 (germline): SEHNR, FQNEAQ (reference sequence). This CDR3 has 16 amino acids. V dropped 6 bases and J dropped 5 bases, with 22 bases sitting between them. In DNA, the CDR3 is TGTGCCAGCAGTTCTAGTGTTTCAGGGCTTAGGACTGAAGCTTTCTTT. It encodes CASSSSVSGLRTEAFF.

This chain joins TRBV2 and TRBJ1-4; 9 bases are shared with TRBD1. Germline loops: CDR1 SNHLY, CDR2 FYNNEI. CDR3 length: 14 amino acids. V gave up 9 bases and J gave up 8 bases; unmatched junction bases: 10. CDR3 DNA: TGTGCCAGTGAGCCGGGACAGGGAAAAGAAAAACTGTTTTTT. The encoded protein is CASEPGQGKEKLFF.

This clonotype came up a few times. The chain is built from TRBV15 and TRBJ1-2, with D perhaps matching TRBD1 (5 bases). This CDR3 comprises 13 residues. CDR1 LNHNV and CDR2 YYDKDF come from the germline V gene (reference sequence). V lost 8 bases and J lost 0, with 10 bases in between. CDR3 protein: CATADTANYGYTF. CDR3 sequence (DNA): TGTGCCACCGCGGACACAGCTAACTATGGCTACACCTTC. The full variable domain, in which reference TRBV15 and TRBJ1-2 provide the parts outside the CDR3, is DAMVIQNPRYQVTQFGKPVTLSCSQTLNHNVMYWYQQKSSQAPKLLFHYYDKDFNNEADTPDNFQSRRPNTSFCFLDIRSPGLGDTAMYLCATADTANYGYTFGSGTRLTVV.

This clonotype was detected a few times. CDR3 nucleotides: TGTGCCAGTAGTATCACTAGCGGGGCGGTCTACAATGAGCAGTTCTTC. This gives the protein CASSITSGAVYNEQFF. This rearrangement joins TRBV19 to TRBJ2-1, with 10 bases that match TRBD2. J was trimmed by 3 bases and V by 3 bases; bases with no gene match: 5. CDR1 LNHDA and CDR2 SQIVND come from the germline V gene (reference sequence). The CDR3 is 16 amino acids.

The chain recombines TRBV4-2 with TRBJ1-4, with TRBD1 identical over 7 bases. From germline, CDR1 is LGHNA and CDR2 YNFKEQ. The CDR3 consists of 18 residues. Losses at the gene ends were 4 bases for V and 4 bases for J; bases not matched to a gene: 15. The CDR3 reads CASSLEEGTGTVNEKLFF. In DNA, the CDR3 is TGTGCCAGCAGCCTCGAAGAGGGAACCGGGACAGTTAATGAAAAACTGTTTTTT.